The 8 T cell receptor beta chains reported below all come from one sample, sequenced in a study of molecular identifiers for immune sequencing clone quantification. In TCRdb, the PCR reads were re-called with MiXCR into one record per CDR3 protein. The sample has about 630,000 distinct CDR3 sequences; about 25% are singletons. Source material: naive CD8+ T cells from blood, with Jurkat cell RNA spiked in. Subset specified: FACS-sorted CD8+CD4-CCR7+CD45RA+ naive T cells. The receptors were gathered from a human donor in good health. Some libraries in this study had Jurkat cell RNA spiked in.

The table lists this clonotype with many counts. The chain links TRBV20-1 to TRBJ2-1; TRBD2 matches at 10 bases. V lost 2 bases, J lost 3 bases, and 10 bases stayed unmatched. The CDR3 covers 17 residues. CDR1 and CDR2 (germline): DFQATT, SNEGSKA (reference sequence). This chain's CDR3 is CSARPLSGRAVYNEQFF. Written as DNA, the CDR3 is TGCAGTGCTAGACCCCTCAGCGGGAGGGCCGTCTACAATGAGCAGTTCTTC.

This clonotype was seen many times. The gene calls are TRBV6-2 or TRBV6-3 and TRBJ2-4, with D possibly called TRBD1 or TRBD2 (6 bases each). Per the germline V gene, CDR1 is MNHEY and CDR2 is SVGEGT. The CDR3 has 14 amino acids. V was cut by 2 bases and J by 8 bases, with 13 bases left in between. The CDR3 DNA reads as TGTGCCAGCAGTTACGACGGGGGCAGGGACATTCAGTACTTC. This sequence encodes CASSYDGGRDIQYF.

A remark on this clonotype: A much more abundant neighbour one base away suggests this may be a read error. The gene calls are TRBV4-3 and TRBJ2-1; D is possibly TRBD1 (5 bases). CDR3 length: 15 amino acids. CDR1 LGHNA and CDR2 YSLEER come from the germline V gene. The CDR3, as DNA: TGCGCCCGCAGCCCAGGAAGACAGACGTACAATGAGCAGTTCTTC. It codes for CARSPGRQTYNEQFF.

This clonotype was counted only a few times. The rearrangement links TRBV3-1 to TRBJ1-1, with unresolved D. V was trimmed by 2 bases and J by 4 bases, leaving 17 bases between them. CDR1 is LGHDT and CDR2 is YNNKEL in the germline V gene (reference sequence). CDR3 length equals 16 residues. CDR3 sequence (DNA): TGTGCCAGCAGCCAAACCTCCGTTCGGGGTATCACTGAAGCTTTCTTT. The encoded protein is CASSQTSVRGITEAFF.

The genes are TRBV10-2 and TRBJ2-2; TRBD2 aligns across 7 bases. The V segment lost 10 bases and the J segment 0 bases; nucleotides outside the gene matches: 8. This CDR3 has 15 residues. Germline CDR1 is WSHSY and CDR2 is SAAADI. The CDR3 region is CATRDGLANTGELFF. The CDR3 coding sequence is TGCGCCACTAGGGACGGACTAGCGAACACCGGGGAGCTGTTTTTT.

This clonotype was counted between two and nine times. The chain recombines TRBV5-5 with TRBJ2-5; 11 bases match TRBD1. This CDR3 comprises 15 residues. V dropped 4 bases and J dropped 5; count of bases not matched to a gene: 7. From germline, CDR1 is SGHKS and CDR2 YYEKEE (reference sequence). This chain's CDR3 is CASSQDRGRLETQYF. The CDR3 DNA sequence: TGTGCCAGCAGCCAGGACAGGGGGCGCCTGGAGACCCAGTACTTC.

The table lists this clonotype with a count of one. A much larger clone lies a single base off, so this may be a read error. This rearrangement joins TRBV25-1 to TRBJ2-1; D might be TRBD2 (6 bases). Trimming pared 4 bases from V and 10 bases from J, leaving 20 bases between. In germline, CDR1 is MGHDK, CDR2 SYGVNS. This CDR3 is 15 amino acids long. The CDR3 protein is CASSGDRRGVEEQFF. In DNA, the CDR3 is TGTGCCAGCAGTGGGGACCGTCGCGGGGTCGAGGAGCAGTTCTTC.

Notes on this clonotype: Given a much more abundant clone one base away, this may be a read error. The V and J genes are TRBV4-2 and TRBJ2-7, with D possibly being TRBD1 (6 bases). CDR1 and CDR2 from the germline V gene are LGHNA and YNFKEQ. This CDR3 has 16 amino acids. V gave up 0 bases and J gave up 6 bases, with 18 bases separating them. CDR3: CASSQDLVGASSEQYF. CDR3 bases: TGTGCCAGCAGCCAAGATCTCGTGGGGGCCTCGAGCGAGCAGTACTTC.